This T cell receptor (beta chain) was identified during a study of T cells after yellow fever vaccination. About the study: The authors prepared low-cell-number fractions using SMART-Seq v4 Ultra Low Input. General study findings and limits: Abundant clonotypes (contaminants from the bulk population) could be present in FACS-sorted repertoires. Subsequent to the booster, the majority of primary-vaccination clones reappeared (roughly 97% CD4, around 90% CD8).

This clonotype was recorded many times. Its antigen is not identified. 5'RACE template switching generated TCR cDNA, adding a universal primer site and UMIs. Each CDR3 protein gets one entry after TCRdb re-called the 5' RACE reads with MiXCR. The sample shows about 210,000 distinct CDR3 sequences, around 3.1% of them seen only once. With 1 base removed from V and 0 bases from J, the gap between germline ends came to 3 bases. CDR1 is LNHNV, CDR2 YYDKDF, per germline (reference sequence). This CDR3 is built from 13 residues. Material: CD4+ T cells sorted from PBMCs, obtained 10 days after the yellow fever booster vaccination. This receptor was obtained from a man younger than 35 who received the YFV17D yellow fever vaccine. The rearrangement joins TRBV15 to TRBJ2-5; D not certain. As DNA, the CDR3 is TGTGCCACCAGCAGAGTTTACCAAGAGACCCAGTACTTC. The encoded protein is CATSRVYQETQYF.